Listed here are 25 T cell receptor beta chains from one sample, sequenced in a study of blood T cell repertoires in COVID-19. Some clones are missing from TCRdb's copy, which holds only in-frame ones; the method was immunoSEQ multiplex PCR. The sample has around 200,000 clones; 80% to 90% are singletons. What was sequenced was peripheral blood. The receptor source for this set is a woman aged 70-85 years with COVID-19, enrolled during active disease.

This clone was observed a handful of times. The chain recombines TRBV29-1 with TRBJ1-5, with D possibly matching TRBD1 (6 bases). This CDR3 region has 13 residues. V was shortened by 6 bases and J by 4 bases, with 13 bases between the two germline ends. In germline, CDR1 is SQVTM, CDR2 ANQGSEA. The CDR3 protein is CSVLQGANQPQHF. The DNA of the CDR3 is TGCAGCGTCCTACAGGGAGCAAATCAGCCCCAGCATTTT.

The chain couples TRBV5-8 to TRBJ2-1; a weak D match, TRBD2 (6 bases). The CDR3 totals 13 residues. CDR1 SGHTS and CDR2 YDEGEE come from the germline V gene. The V and J ends lost 5 bases and 7 bases respectively, with 13 bases between them. CDR3 bases: TGTGCCAGCAGTTTTCTCGGGGGTAATGAGCAGTTCTTC. Its protein product is CASSFLGGNEQFF.

This clone was observed once. The rearrangement links TRBV12-5 to TRBJ2-1; D ambiguous. The CDR3 covers 14 residues. Deletions cut 2 bases from V and 8 bases from J, with 13 bases between. Germline CDR1 is LGHNT and CDR2 is FRNRAP. The CDR3 region is CASGLSTAIHEQFF. The DNA of the CDR3 is TGTGCTAGTGGTTTGAGCACAGCTATCCATGAGCAGTTCTTC.

In its sample, this clone was seen once. The rearrangement joins TRBV7-2 to TRBJ2-3; 12 positions match TRBD2. This CDR3 has 18 amino acids. CDR1 is SGHTA and CDR2 is FQGNSA in the germline V gene. Trimming at V came to 5 bases and at J to 2 bases, leaving 11 bases not matched to a gene. The CDR3 nucleotides are TGTGCCAGCAGCCTGCCTAGCGGGAGGGCCTTTAACACAGATACGCAGTATTTT. Its protein is CASSLPSGRAFNTDTQYF.

CDR3 residues: CASSYLSRNTGELFF. CDR3 in DNA: TGTGCCAGCAGTTACTTATCCAGGAACACCGGGGAGCTGTTTTTT. The chain uses TRBV6-5 and TRBJ2-2; D is unresolved. CDR3 size: 15 residues. The ends were cut back, 1 base at V and 1 base at J, with 7 bases in the middle. Germline CDR1 MNHEY, CDR2 SVGAGI.

The V gene is TRBV2, the J gene TRBJ1-1; TRBD1 agrees at 9 bases. The germline gives CDR1 SNHLY, CDR2 FYNNEI. Trimming at V came to 8 bases and at J to 3 bases, leaving 7 bases not matched to a gene. The CDR3 is made up of 14 amino acids. The CDR3 DNA reads as TGTGCCAGCCAAAACAGGGGGCGAGACACTGAAGCTTTCTTT. It yields the protein CASQNRGRDTEAFF.

V and J are TRBV3-1 (or the pseudogene TRBV3-2) and TRBJ1-4, with D uncertain. The V end lost 8 bases, the J end lost 8 bases, and 18 bases lay between the germline ends. The germline gives CDR1 LGHDT, CDR2 YNNKEL (reference sequence). The CDR3 length is 14 residues. In nucleotides, the CDR3 is TGTGCCAGCCGAAGTAGGACCAGAGGGGAAAAACTGTTTTTT. Protein sequence: CASRSRTRGEKLFF.

As for this clone: The same CDR3 is also encoded by other DNA sequences in this sample. The chain links TRBV29-1 to TRBJ1-1; the D is unclear. The CDR3 has 13 amino acids. The V end was cut by 1 base, the J end by 2 bases, with 8 bases between. Germline CDR1 and CDR2: SQVTM and ANQGSEA. This chain's CDR3 is CSVEVQANTEAFF. The CDR3 DNA is TGCAGCGTTGAAGTGCAGGCCAACACTGAAGCTTTCTTT.

The chain joins TRBV7-2 to TRBJ2-3; tentative D call: TRBD2 (6 bases). The CDR3 spans 17 residues. Germline CDR1 reads SGHTA; CDR2 reads FQGNSA. V was clipped by 5 bases and J by 6 bases, with 24 bases between them. In nucleotides, the CDR3 is TGTGCCAGCAGCCTGACTGCGGGATCTCCACGTACGGATACGCAGTATTTT. Protein: CASSLTAGSPRTDTQYF.

This rearrangement joins TRBV6-6 to TRBJ1-5; 9 bases are a match to TRBD1. Germline V CDR1 and CDR2: MNHNY, SVGAGI (reference sequence). This CDR3 is 17 amino acids long. J lost 2 bases, V lost 5 bases, and 10 bases had no gene match. CDR3 in amino acids: CASSRSGTGTGNQPQHF. The DNA of the CDR3 is TGTGCCAGCAGTCGATCCGGGACAGGGACGGGCAATCAGCCCCAGCATTTT.

V usage is TRBV6-1 and J usage is TRBJ2-3; D may be TRBD2 (6 bases). Germline V gives CDR1 MNHNS, CDR2 SASEGT. Trimming removed 3 bases from V and 1 base from J, with 17 bases in between. This CDR3 is 17 amino acids long. The CDR3 coding sequence is TGTGCCAGCAGTGACCCAGACTGGCGGGGTGGCACAGATACGCAGTATTTT. This translates into CASSDPDWRGGTDTQYF.

The J gene is TRBJ1-6, the V gene TRBV7-8; 7 bases line up with TRBD1. This CDR3 has 16 residues. Germline V gene data show CDR1 as SGHVS and CDR2 as FQNEAQ. The V gene end was trimmed by 3 bases and the J gene end by 6 bases; junction bases not matched to a gene: 8. The CDR3 here is CASSFDGQAGNSPLHF. For the CDR3, the DNA is TGTGCCAGCAGCTTCGACGGACAGGCTGGTAATTCACCCCTCCACTTT.

CDR3 region: CASSPLGSTNTEAFF. The CDR3 DNA is TGTGCCAGCTCACCCCTGGGCAGCACGAACACTGAAGCTTTCTTT. This chain uses TRBV18 with TRBJ1-1, with D unresolved. This CDR3 is built from 15 residues. Germline V gives CDR1 KGHSH, CDR2 LQKENI. V was pared by 3 bases and J by 1 base, with 12 bases between.

The chain recombines TRBV6-5 with TRBJ1-6; 11 bases are a match to TRBD1. The V segment lost 6 bases and the J segment 11 bases; nucleotides outside the gene matches: 6. The germline V gene has CDR1 MNHEY and CDR2 SVGAGI. The CDR3 sequence is 14 residues long. Here the CDR3 reads CASRWGQGGAPLHF. As DNA, the CDR3 is TGTGCCAGCAGATGGGGACAGGGGGGCGCACCCCTCCACTTT.

The J gene is TRBJ1-1, the V gene TRBV27, with D hard to call. With 2 bases removed from V and 7 bases from J, the gap between germline ends came to 14 bases. The CDR3 spans 14 residues. The germline V gene has CDR1 MNHEY and CDR2 SMNVEV (reference sequence). This CDR3 reads CASSLAGKLLEAFF. The CDR3 nucleotides read TGTGCCAGCAGTTTAGCAGGAAAACTTCTTGAAGCTTTCTTT.

The V call is TRBV19, the J call TRBJ1-2; tentatively, D is TRBD1 (5 bases). The CDR3 is made up of 14 amino acids. V lost 7 bases and J 2 bases, leaving 14 bases between the germline ends. In germline, CDR1 is LNHDA, CDR2 SQIVND (reference sequence). CDR3 region: CASTLRRDNYGYTF. The CDR3 DNA reads as TGTGCCAGTACCCTCCGGAGGGACAACTATGGCTACACCTTC.

V is TRBV27 and J is TRBJ1-2; the D is unclear. This CDR3 is built from 14 residues. V lost 3 bases and J 4 bases, leaving 12 bases between the germline ends. The germline CDR1 and CDR2 sequences are MNHEY and SMNVEV (reference sequence). CDR3 bases: TGTGCCAGCAGTTTTCGGTTTGTCGGCTATGGCTACACCTTC. This translates into CASSFRFVGYGYTF.

J is TRBJ1-4 and V is TRBV5-1; D is perhaps TRBD1 (5 bases). CDR1 and CDR2 from the germline V gene are SGHRS and YFSETQ. This CDR3 spans 16 amino acids. Trimming left V 0 bases short and J 0 bases short, with 9 bases between. In DNA form, the CDR3 reads TGCGCCAGCAGCTTGGTGGGGCTTGCAACTAATGAAAAACTGTTTTTT. This sequence encodes CASSLVGLATNEKLFF.

The genes are TRBV7-2 and TRBJ2-2, with unresolved D. V gave up 5 bases and J gave up 1 base, with 8 bases separating them. Germline V gene data show CDR1 as SGHTA and CDR2 as FQGNSA. This CDR3 comprises 14 residues. The CDR3 DNA is TGTGCCAGCAGCGCCCGAGGGAACACCGGGGAGCTGTTTTTT. It encodes CASSARGNTGELFF.

V is TRBV6-6 and J is TRBJ1-3; a weak D match, TRBD1 (6 bases). CDR1 and CDR2 from the germline V gene are MNHNY and SVGAGI (reference sequence). Deletions cut 1 base from V and 0 bases from J, with 10 bases between. This CDR3 has 16 amino acids. CDR3 protein: CASSYFRGGSGNTIYF. The CDR3 DNA reads as TGTGCCAGCAGTTACTTTCGAGGGGGCTCTGGAAACACCATATATTTT.

The rearrangement joins TRBV18 to TRBJ1-1, with D tentatively TRBD1 (5 bases). The CDR3 spans 13 residues. Trimming removed 6 bases at V and 4 bases at J, with 12 bases between. The germline V gene encodes CDR1 KGHSH and CDR2 LQKENI. This chain's CDR3 is CASSLQEATEAFF. For the CDR3, the DNA is TGTGCCAGCTCCCTACAGGAAGCCACTGAAGCTTTCTTT.

The sample holds one count of this clone. The gene calls are TRBV7-2 and TRBJ2-1; D not resolved. The germline gives CDR1 SGHTA, CDR2 FQGNSA. The CDR3 has 15 residues. Trimming took off 8 bases at V and 0 bases at J, with 14 bases between the two ends. Written as DNA, the CDR3 is TGTGCCAGCCGGAAAGACACACTCTCCTACAATGAGCAGTTCTTC. Residues: CASRKDTLSYNEQFF.

The chain joins TRBV19 to TRBJ1-3; D remains ambiguous. The CDR3 spans 15 residues. CDR1 is LNHDA, CDR2 SQIVND, per germline (reference sequence). V gave up 3 bases and J gave up 2 bases, with 11 bases separating them. The CDR3 DNA follows: TGTGCCAGTAGTATGGCCCCAGGTGCTGGAAACACCATATATTTT. This codes for CASSMAPGAGNTIYF.

The chain combines TRBV11-2 with TRBJ1-5; TRBD1 matches at 10 bases. The CDR3 sequence is 14 residues long. V shed 3 bases and J 6 bases; nucleotides not matched to a gene: 2. Germline V gene data show CDR1 as SGHAT and CDR2 as FQNNGV. CDR3 protein: CASSLGQGSQPQHF. The CDR3 nucleotides are TGTGCCAGCAGCTTGGGACAGGGGAGTCAGCCCCAGCATTTT. Together with reference TRBV11-2 and TRBJ1-5, the CDR3 gives the full variable domain: EAGVAQSPRYKIIEKRQSVAFWCNPISGHATLYWYQQILGQGPKLLIQFQNNGVVDDSQLPKDRFSAERLKGVDSTLKIQPAKLEDSAVYLCASSLGQGSQPQHFGDGTRLSIL.

The J gene is TRBJ1-1, the V gene TRBV3-1 (or the pseudogene TRBV3-2), with no clear D. Between the trimmed V and J ends, which lost 6 bases and 1 base, there was a span of 12 bases. The germline CDR1 and CDR2 sequences are LGHDT and YNNKEL (reference sequence). The CDR3 consists of 14 residues. For the CDR3, the DNA is TGTGCCAGCAGGAGAGTCGCGGAGAACACTGAAGCTTTCTTT. The encoded protein is CASRRVAENTEAFF.